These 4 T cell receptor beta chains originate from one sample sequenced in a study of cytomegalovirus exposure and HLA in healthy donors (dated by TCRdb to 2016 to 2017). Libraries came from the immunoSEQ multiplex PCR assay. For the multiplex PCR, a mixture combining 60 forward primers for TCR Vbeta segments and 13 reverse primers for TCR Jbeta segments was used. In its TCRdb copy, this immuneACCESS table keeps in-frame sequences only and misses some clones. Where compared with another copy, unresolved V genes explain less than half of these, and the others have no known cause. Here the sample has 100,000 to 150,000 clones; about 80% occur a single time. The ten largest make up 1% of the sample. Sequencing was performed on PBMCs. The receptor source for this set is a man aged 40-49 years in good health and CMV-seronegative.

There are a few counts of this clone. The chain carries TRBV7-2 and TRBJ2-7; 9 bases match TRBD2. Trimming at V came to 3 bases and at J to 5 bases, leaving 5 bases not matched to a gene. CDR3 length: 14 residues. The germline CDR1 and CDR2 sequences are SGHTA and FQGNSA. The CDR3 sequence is CASSFRTSVDEQYF. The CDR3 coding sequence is TGTGCCAGCAGCTTCCGGACTAGCGTGGACGAGCAGTACTTC.

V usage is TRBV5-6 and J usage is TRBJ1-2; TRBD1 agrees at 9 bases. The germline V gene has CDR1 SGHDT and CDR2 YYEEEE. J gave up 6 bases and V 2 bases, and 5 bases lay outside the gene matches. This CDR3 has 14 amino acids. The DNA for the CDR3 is TGTGCCAGCAGCTTTATTCGGACAGGGGATGGCTACACCTTC. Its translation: CASSFIRTGDGYTF.

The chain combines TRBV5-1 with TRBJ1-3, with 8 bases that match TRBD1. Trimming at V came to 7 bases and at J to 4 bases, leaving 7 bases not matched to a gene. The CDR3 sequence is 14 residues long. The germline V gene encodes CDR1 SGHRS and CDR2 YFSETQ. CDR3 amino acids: CASRPTGDGNTIYF. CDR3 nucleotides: TGCGCCAGCCGCCCGACAGGGGACGGAAACACCATATATTTT.

CDR3 bases: TGTGCCAGCAGTTTTGTCAGGGAAGAGACCCAGTACTTC. Protein sequence: CASSFVREETQYF. This rearrangement joins TRBV28 to TRBJ2-5, with D possibly TRBD1 on 5 matching bases. The V end lost 3 bases, the J end lost 3 bases, and 8 bases lay between the germline ends. CDR1 and CDR2 from the germline V gene are MDHEN and SYDVKM. This CDR3 comprises 13 residues.